This TCR beta chain was obtained from a study of tumor-infiltrating lymphocytes in primary liver carcinoma. Study context: Men as well as women, aged 30 to 69 years, made up the patients.

The study co-extracted DNA and RNA from about 20-30 mg of unsorted bulk tissue. Infection with HBV was chronic in patients; they were treatment-naive. Overall study findings and caveats: No more than about 8-24% of top clones could be seen in all five tumor regions.

TCR beta cDNA was reverse-transcribed from about 0.45 ug of total RNA. The reaction used a constant-region primer and ProtoScript II reverse transcriptase. Libraries for TCR beta were built through three nested multiplex PCR rounds, which together made up a slightly modified ARM-PCR procedure. One entry per CDR3 protein, called by TCRdb with MiXCR from the multiplex PCR reads. This sample has about 110,000 distinct CDR3 sequences; 55% to 65% occur once, and the top ten carry roughly a tenth. With regard to this clonotype: Its antigen remains unknown. The junction departs from germline at one end; a sequencing error may be responsible.

The TCR comes from a woman aged 55-75 years with primary liver carcinoma and hepatitis B virus infection. Sequenced input: liver tumor tissue from sampling region 1. The subset is: tumor region T1, superior pole.

CDR3 nucleotides: TGCAGTGCCGGGAACAGGGTTTATTCCTACGAGCAGTACTTT. Translated: CSAGNRVYSYEQYF. The rearrangement joins TRBV20-1 to TRBJ2-7, with D possibly TRBD1 on 6 matching bases. Germline V gene lookup returns CDR1 DFQATT and CDR2 SNEGSKA (reference sequence). This CDR3 region has 14 residues.